A single sample gave rise to the 14 T cell receptor beta chains below, sequenced in a study of graft-versus-host responses after intestinal transplantation. The protocol was immunoSEQ multiplex PCR, while the TCRdb copy is restricted to in-frame clones and leaves out a portion. This sample has some 79,000 clones, with 85% to 90% found just once. Antigen specificity for these receptors is unknown. The sample in question was unstimulated CD4+ T cells sorted from spleen or lymph node cells, obtained before intestinal transplant. Receptors were obtained from a human donor who received an intestinal transplant.

The chain couples TRBV28 to TRBJ1-2, with a possible D match to TRBD1 (6 bases). The CDR3 totals 17 residues. Trimming removed 1 base at V and 6 bases at J, with 21 bases between. In germline, CDR1 is MDHEN, CDR2 SYDVKM. The CDR3 protein is CASSLLGGARYGDGYTF. CDR3 coding DNA: TGTGCCAGCAGTTTATTGGGGGGGGCGCGGTACGGGGATGGCTACACCTTC.

The table lists this clone with a count of one. The chain is built from TRBV28 and TRBJ1-2; TRBD1 agrees at 10 bases. Germline V lookup: CDR1 MDHEN, CDR2 SYDVKM. The CDR3 runs to 15 residues. With 2 bases clipped from V and 3 bases from J, the junction kept 3 bases outside the gene matches. CDR3 bases: TGTGCCAGCAGTTTAAATGGACAGGGGGACTATGGCTACACCTTC. Amino acid sequence: CASSLNGQGDYGYTF.

This chain connects TRBV18 to TRBJ1-3; 7 bases fit TRBD1. The CDR3 spans 15 residues. The germline V gene has CDR1 KGHSH and CDR2 LQKENI. V dropped 6 bases and J dropped 0; count of bases not matched to a gene: 5. The CDR3 region is CASSLGQYSGNTIYF. In DNA, the CDR3 is TGTGCCAGCTCGTTGGGACAGTACTCTGGAAACACCATATATTTT.

This chain joins TRBV9 and TRBJ2-6; no clear D gene. This CDR3 spans 14 amino acids. The V gene's germline CDR1 is SGDLS and CDR2 YYNGEE. V was cut by 3 bases and J by 0 bases, with 4 bases left in between. The CDR3 DNA follows: TGTGCCAGCAGCGATTACTCTGGGGCCAACGTCCTGACTTTC. Protein product: CASSDYSGANVLTF.

V usage is TRBV6-1 and J usage is TRBJ2-7; 11 positions match TRBD2. The CDR3 loop spans 14 amino acids. J gave up 3 bases and V 5 bases, and 3 bases lay outside the gene matches. Germline CDR1 MNHNS, CDR2 SASEGT. As DNA, the CDR3 is TGTGCCAGCAGTTCCGGGACTAGCGGCTACGAGCAGTACTTC. Protein sequence: CASSSGTSGYEQYF.

V gene TRBV2 combines with J gene TRBJ2-7; D may be TRBD2 (5 bases). Trimming removed 6 bases at V and 5 bases at J, with 8 bases between. The germline CDR1 and CDR2 sequences are SNHLY and FYNNEI. This CDR3 has 11 residues. CDR3 coding DNA: TGTGCCAGCAGGCGGGCCGACGAGCAGTACTTC. Amino acid sequence: CASRRADEQYF.

V gene TRBV12-5 combines with J gene TRBJ1-1, with D possibly being TRBD1 (6 bases). Germline CDR1 LGHNT, CDR2 FRNRAP. The CDR3 extends over 9 amino acids. In DNA form, the CDR3 reads TGTGCAGGGGGTACTGAAGCTTTCTTT. Protein: CAGGTEAFF. Full variable domain (missing parts from reference TRBV12-5 and TRBJ1-1): DARVTQTPRHKVTEMGQEVTMRCQPILGHNTVFWYRQTMMQGLELLAYFRNRAPLDDSGMPKDRFSAEMPDATLATLKIQPSEPRDSAVYFCAGGTEAFFGQGTRLTVV.

This rearrangement joins TRBV27 to TRBJ2-5; tentatively, D is TRBD1 (6 bases). CDR1 MNHEY and CDR2 SMNVEV come from the germline V gene (reference sequence). V shed 2 bases and J shed 2 bases, with 15 bases lying between them. CDR3 size: 16 residues. CDR3 protein: CASSLRQGSLQETQYF. The CDR3 region has the DNA TGTGCCAGCAGTTTACGGCAGGGGAGCTTGCAAGAGACCCAGTACTTC.

This clone was picked up a small number of times. The chain joins TRBV6-1 to TRBJ2-1; TRBD1 is a possible D gene (5 bases). V was shortened by 1 base and J by 1 base, with 8 bases between the two germline ends. CDR3 length equals 15 residues. The germline CDR1 and CDR2 sequences are MNHNS and SASEGT. The CDR3 coding sequence is TGTGCCAGCAGTGAAGGCAGGGTGTCCTACAATGAGCAGTTCTTC. Its protein is CASSEGRVSYNEQFF.

This clone appeared once. This chain joins TRBV6-6 and TRBJ1-4; 7 bases are a match to TRBD1. V shed 5 bases and J 3 bases; nucleotides not matched to a gene: 6. The CDR3 length is 15 residues. Germline V lookup: CDR1 MNHNY, CDR2 SVGAGI (reference sequence). Here the CDR3 reads CASSRAGGPNEKLFF. The CDR3, as DNA: TGTGCCAGCAGTCGGGCAGGGGGTCCTAATGAAAAACTGTTTTTT.

The table lists this clone with a few counts. The V and J genes are TRBV5-1 and TRBJ2-5, with a tentative D call TRBD2 (6 bases). V was cut by 0 bases and J by 1 base, with 7 bases left in between. Germline-derived CDR1 and CDR2 are SGHRS and YFSETQ. This CDR3 spans 14 amino acids. This CDR3 is CASSLAGSQETQYF. Written as DNA, the CDR3 is TGCGCCAGCAGCTTGGCCGGGAGCCAAGAGACCCAGTACTTC. The variable domain in full, with the rest retrieved from reference TRBV5-1 and TRBJ2-5, is KAGVTQTPRYLIKTRGQQVTLSCSPISGHRSVSWYQQTPGQGLQFLFEYFSETQRNKGNFPGRFSGRQFSNSRSEMNVSTLELGDSALYLCASSLAGSQETQYFGPGTRLLVL.

V gene TRBV19 combines with J gene TRBJ2-7; 7 positions agree with TRBD1. The CDR3 totals 14 residues. Germline loops: CDR1 LNHDA, CDR2 SQIVND (reference sequence). V lost 5 bases and J lost 4; bases outside the gene matches: 8. The CDR3 DNA reads as TGTGCCAGTAGTCTGGGACAGCCGGATTACGAGCAGTACTTC. Amino acids: CASSLGQPDYEQYF.

CDR3 protein: CASSEGQINEKLFF. The CDR3 region has the DNA TGTGCCAGCAGTGAAGGACAGATTAATGAAAAACTGTTTTTT. The chain joins TRBV6-1 to TRBJ1-4; D might be TRBD1 (5 bases). V lost 1 base and J 4 bases, leaving 7 bases between the germline ends. Germline loops: CDR1 MNHNS, CDR2 SASEGT. This CDR3 spans 14 amino acids.

The rearrangement uses TRBV15 and TRBJ2-5, with TRBD1 matching over 9 bases. The germline gives CDR1 LNHNV, CDR2 YYDKDF (reference sequence). Trimming cost V 0 bases and J 7 bases; bases outside gene matches: 6. The CDR3 contains 15 residues. CDR3 DNA sequence: TGTGCCACCAGCAGAGACTCGGGACAGGGAGTGACCCAGTACTTC. It translates to CATSRDSGQGVTQYF. Supplemented by reference TRBV15 and TRBJ2-5, the full variable domain reads DAMVIQNPRYQVTQFGKPVTLSCSQTLNHNVMYWYQQKSSQAPKLLFHYYDKDFNNEADTPDNFQSRRPNTSFCFLDIRSPGLGDTAMYLCATSRDSGQGVTQYFGPGTRLLVL.